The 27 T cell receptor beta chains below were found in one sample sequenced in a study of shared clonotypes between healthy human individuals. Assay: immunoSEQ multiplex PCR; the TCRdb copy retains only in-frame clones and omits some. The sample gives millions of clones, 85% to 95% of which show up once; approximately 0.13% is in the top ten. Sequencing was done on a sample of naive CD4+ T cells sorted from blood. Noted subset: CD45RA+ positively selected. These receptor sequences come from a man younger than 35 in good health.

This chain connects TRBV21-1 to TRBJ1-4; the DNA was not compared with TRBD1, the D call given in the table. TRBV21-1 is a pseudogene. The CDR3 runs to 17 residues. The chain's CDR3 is CASSKSRPGQDNEKLFF. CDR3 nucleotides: TGTGCCAGCAGCAAATCCAGGCCGGGACAGGATAATGAAAAACTGTTTTTT.

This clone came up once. CDR3 amino acids: CASRPQGARNYGYTF. CDR3 nucleotides: TGTGCCAGCAGGCCACAGGGCGCCCGAAACTATGGCTACACCTTC. This rearrangement joins TRBV28 to TRBJ1-2; weak D call: TRBD1 (6 bases). Trimming pared 6 bases from V and 2 bases from J, leaving 16 bases between. The CDR3 is made up of 15 amino acids. The V gene's germline CDR1 is MDHEN and CDR2 SYDVKM.

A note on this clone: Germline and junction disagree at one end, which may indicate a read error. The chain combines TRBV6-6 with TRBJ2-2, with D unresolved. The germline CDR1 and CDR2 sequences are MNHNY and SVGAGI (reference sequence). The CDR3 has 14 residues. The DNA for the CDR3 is TGTGCCAGCAACGCGTTCGCGAACACCAGGGAGCTGTTTTTT. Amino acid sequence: CASNAFANTRELFF.

The CDR3 DNA reads TGCGCCAGCAGAGGGATCGTATCTGGGGCCAACGTCCTGACTTTC. As protein: CASRGIVSGANVLTF. This chain links TRBV4-1 with TRBJ2-6, with D unclear. Germline V gives CDR1 MGHRA, CDR2 YSYEKL. CDR3 size: 15 residues. V was trimmed by 6 bases and J by 1 base, leaving 10 bases between them.

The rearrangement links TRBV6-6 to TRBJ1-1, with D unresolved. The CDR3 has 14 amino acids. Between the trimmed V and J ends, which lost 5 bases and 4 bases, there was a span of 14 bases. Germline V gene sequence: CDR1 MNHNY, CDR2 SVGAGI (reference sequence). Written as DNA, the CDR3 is TGTGCCAGCAGTGCCCCGACTGCACTCACTGAAGCTTTCTTT. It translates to CASSAPTALTEAFF.

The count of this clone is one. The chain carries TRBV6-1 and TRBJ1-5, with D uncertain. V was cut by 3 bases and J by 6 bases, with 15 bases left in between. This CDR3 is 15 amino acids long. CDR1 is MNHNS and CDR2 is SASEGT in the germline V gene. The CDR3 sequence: CASSEALSTGQPQHF. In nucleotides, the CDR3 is TGTGCCAGCAGTGAGGCCCTATCTACGGGTCAGCCCCAGCATTTT.

The CDR3 nucleotides read TGTGCCAGCACCTTCAAAGGGGGAGAGCAGTACTTC. Translated: CASTFKGGEQYF. The chain links TRBV6-5 to TRBJ2-7, with a weak D call TRBD1 (6 bases). The germline V gene has CDR1 MNHEY and CDR2 SVGAGI. With 7 bases removed from V and 7 bases from J, the gap between germline ends came to 14 bases. CDR3 length: 12 amino acids.

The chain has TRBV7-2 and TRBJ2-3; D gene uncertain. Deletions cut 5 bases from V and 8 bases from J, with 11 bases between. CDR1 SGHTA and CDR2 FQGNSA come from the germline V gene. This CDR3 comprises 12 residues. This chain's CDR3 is CASSRFDGTQYF. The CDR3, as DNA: TGTGCCAGCAGCCGATTTGACGGTACGCAGTATTTT.

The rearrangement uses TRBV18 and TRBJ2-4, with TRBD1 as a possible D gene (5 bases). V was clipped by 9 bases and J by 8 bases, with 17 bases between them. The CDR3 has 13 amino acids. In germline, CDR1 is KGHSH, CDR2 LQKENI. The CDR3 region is CASQTQGSDIQYF. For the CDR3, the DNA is TGTGCCAGTCAAACGCAGGGATCGGACATTCAGTACTTC.

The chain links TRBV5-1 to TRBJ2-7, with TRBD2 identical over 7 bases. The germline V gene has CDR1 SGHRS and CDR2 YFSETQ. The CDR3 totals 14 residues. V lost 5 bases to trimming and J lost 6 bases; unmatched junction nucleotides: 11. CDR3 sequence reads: CASRSPQRGPEQYF. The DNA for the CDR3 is TGCGCCAGCAGGTCGCCCCAGCGGGGCCCCGAGCAGTACTTC.

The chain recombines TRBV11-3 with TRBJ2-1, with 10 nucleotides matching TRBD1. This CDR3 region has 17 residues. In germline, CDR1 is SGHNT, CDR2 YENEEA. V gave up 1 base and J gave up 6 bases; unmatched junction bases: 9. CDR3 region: CASSLGGQGKSPNEQFF. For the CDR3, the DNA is TGTGCCAGCAGCTTAGGGGGACAGGGGAAGTCCCCCAATGAGCAGTTCTTC.

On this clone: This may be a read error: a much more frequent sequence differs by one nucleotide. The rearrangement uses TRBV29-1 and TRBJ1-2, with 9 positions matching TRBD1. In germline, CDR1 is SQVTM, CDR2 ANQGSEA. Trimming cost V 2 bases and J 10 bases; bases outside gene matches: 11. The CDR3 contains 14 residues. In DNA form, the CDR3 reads TGCAGCGTTGAATCCGAATGGGACAGGGTCGACTACACCTTC. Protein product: CSVESEWDRVDYTF.

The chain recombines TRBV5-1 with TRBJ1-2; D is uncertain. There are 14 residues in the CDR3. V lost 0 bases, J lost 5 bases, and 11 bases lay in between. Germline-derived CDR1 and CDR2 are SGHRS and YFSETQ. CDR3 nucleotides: TGCGCCAGCAGCTTGGGAGGTGGAGTTTATGGCTACACCTTC. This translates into CASSLGGGVYGYTF. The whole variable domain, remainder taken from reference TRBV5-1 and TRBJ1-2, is KAGVTQTPRYLIKTRGQQVTLSCSPISGHRSVSWYQQTPGQGLQFLFEYFSETQRNKGNFPGRFSGRQFSNSRSEMNVSTLELGDSALYLCASSLGGGVYGYTFGSGTRLTVV.

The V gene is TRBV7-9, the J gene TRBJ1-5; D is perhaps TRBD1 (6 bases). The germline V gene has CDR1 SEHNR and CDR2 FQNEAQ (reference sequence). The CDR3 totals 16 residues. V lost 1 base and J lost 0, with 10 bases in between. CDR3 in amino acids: CASSLDGGTSNQPQHF. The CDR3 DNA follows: TGTGCCAGCAGCTTAGATGGGGGCACTAGCAATCAGCCCCAGCATTTT. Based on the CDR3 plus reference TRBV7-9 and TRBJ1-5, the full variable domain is DTGVSQNPRHKITKRGQNVTFRCDPISEHNRLYWYRQTLGQGPEFLTYFQNEAQLEKSRLLSDRFSAERPKGSFSTLEIQRTEQGDSAMYLCASSLDGGTSNQPQHFGDGTRLSIL.

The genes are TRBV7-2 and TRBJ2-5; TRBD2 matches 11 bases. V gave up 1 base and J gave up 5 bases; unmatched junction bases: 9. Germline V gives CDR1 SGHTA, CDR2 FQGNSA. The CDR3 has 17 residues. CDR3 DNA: TGTGCCAGCAGCTTAGTCTCTAGCGGGGGGATTAGGGAGACCCAGTACTTC. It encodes CASSLVSSGGIRETQYF.

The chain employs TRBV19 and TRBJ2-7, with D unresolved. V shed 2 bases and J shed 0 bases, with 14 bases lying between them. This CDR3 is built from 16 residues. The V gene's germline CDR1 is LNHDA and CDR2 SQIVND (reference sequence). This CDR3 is CASSIKGRVSSYEQYF. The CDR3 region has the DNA TGTGCCAGTAGTATAAAGGGCAGAGTTAGCTCCTACGAGCAGTACTTC.

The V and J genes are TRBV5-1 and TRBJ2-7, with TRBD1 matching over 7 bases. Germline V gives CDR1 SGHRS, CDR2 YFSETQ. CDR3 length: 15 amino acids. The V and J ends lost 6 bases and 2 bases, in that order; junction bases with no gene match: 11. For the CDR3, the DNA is TGCGCCAGCAACCTAGTGGGACAGCCGACCTACGAGCAGTACTTC. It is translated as CASNLVGQPTYEQYF.

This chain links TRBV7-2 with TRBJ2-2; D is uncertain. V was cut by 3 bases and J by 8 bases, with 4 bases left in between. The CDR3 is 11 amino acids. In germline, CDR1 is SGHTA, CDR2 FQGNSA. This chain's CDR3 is CASSLWGELFF. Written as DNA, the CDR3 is TGTGCCAGCAGCTTGTGGGGGGAGCTGTTTTTT.

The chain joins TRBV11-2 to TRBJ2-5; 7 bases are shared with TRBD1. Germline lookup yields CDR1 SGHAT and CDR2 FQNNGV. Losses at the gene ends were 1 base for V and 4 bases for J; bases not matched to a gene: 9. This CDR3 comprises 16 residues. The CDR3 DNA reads TGTGCCAGCAGCTTAGTGGGGACAGATATACCAGAGACCCAGTACTTC. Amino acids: CASSLVGTDIPETQYF.

CDR3 nucleotide sequence: TGTGCCAGTAGGAGACCGGGACAGGGCAGCACAGATACGCAGTATTTT. It is translated as CASRRPGQGSTDTQYF. The chain links TRBV19 to TRBJ2-3; 9 bases map to TRBD1. CDR3 length: 16 amino acids. Per the germline V gene, CDR1 is LNHDA and CDR2 is SQIVND (reference sequence). V lost 6 bases, J lost 0 bases, and 7 bases stayed unmatched. The full variable domain, completed using reference TRBV19 and TRBJ2-3, is DGGITQSPKYLFRKEGQNVTLSCEQNLNHDAMYWYRQDPGQGLRLIYYSQIVNDFQKGDIAEGYSVSREKKESFPLTVTSAQKNPTAFYLCASRRPGQGSTDTQYFGPGTRLTVL.

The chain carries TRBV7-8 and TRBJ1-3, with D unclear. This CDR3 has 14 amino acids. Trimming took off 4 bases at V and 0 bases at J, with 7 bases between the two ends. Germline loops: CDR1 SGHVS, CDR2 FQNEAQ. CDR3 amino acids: CASSSPRSGNTIYF. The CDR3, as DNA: TGTGCCAGCAGCTCCCCCCGCTCTGGAAACACCATATATTTT.

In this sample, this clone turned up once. The CDR3 loop is CASSPGGQAGELFF. CDR3 in DNA: TGTGCCAGCAGCCCCGGGGGACAGGCCGGGGAGCTGTTTTTT. The chain links TRBV7-9 to TRBJ2-2, with TRBD1 identical over 8 bases. The junction had 5 bases not matched to a gene; V was cut back by 5 bases and J by 6 bases. The CDR3 contains 14 residues. In germline, CDR1 is SEHNR, CDR2 FQNEAQ (reference sequence).

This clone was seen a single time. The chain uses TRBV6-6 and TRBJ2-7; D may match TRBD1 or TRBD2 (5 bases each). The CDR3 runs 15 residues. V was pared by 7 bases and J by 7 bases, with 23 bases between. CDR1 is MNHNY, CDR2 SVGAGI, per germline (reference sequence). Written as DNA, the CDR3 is TGTGCCAGCAACTTTCAAAGAGGGGCCCTAAGGGAGCAGTACTTC. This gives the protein CASNFQRGALREQYF.

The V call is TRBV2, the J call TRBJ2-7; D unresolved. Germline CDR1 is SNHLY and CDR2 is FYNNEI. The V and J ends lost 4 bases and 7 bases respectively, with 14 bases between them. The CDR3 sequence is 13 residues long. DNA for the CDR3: TGTGCCAGCAGTGGCCAGCAGAACTTTGAGCAGTACTTC. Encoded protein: CASSGQQNFEQYF.

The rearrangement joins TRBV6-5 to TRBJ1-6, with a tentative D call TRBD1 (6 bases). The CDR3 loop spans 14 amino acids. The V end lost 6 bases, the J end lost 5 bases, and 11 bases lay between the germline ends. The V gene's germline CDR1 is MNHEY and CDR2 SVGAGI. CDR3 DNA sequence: TGTGCCAGCAGCCTCAGGGGCGATAATTCACCCCTCCACTTT. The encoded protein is CASSLRGDNSPLHF.

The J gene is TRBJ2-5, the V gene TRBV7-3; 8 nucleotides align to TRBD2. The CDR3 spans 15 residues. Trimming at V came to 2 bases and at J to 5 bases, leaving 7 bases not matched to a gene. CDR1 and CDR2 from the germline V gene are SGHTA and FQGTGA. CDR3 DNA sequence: TGTGCCAGCAGCTTACAGGGACTAGTGCGGGAGACCCAGTACTTC. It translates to CASSLQGLVRETQYF.

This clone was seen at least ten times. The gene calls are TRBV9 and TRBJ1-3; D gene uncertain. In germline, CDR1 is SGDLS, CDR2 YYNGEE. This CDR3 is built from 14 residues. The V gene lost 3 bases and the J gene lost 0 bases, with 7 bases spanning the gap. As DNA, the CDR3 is TGTGCCAGCAGCGCGATGGCCTCTGGAAACACCATATATTTT. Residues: CASSAMASGNTIYF.